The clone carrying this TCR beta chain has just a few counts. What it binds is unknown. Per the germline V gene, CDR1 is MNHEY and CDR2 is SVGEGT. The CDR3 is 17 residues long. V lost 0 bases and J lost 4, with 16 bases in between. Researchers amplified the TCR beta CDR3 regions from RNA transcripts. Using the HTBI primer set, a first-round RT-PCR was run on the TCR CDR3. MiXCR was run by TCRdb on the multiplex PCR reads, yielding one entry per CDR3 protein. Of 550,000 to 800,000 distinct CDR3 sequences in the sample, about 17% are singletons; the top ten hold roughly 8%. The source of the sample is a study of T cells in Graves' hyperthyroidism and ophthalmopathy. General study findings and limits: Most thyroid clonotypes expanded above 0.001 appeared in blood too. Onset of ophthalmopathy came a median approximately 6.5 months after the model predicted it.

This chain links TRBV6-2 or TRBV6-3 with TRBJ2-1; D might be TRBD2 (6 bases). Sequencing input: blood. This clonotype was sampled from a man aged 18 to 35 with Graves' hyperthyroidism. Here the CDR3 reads CASSYSGRLAKYNEQFF. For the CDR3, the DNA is TGTGCCAGCAGTTACTCGGGGCGGCTAGCGAAATACAATGAGCAGTTCTTC.